These 5 T cell receptor beta chains originate from one sample sequenced in a study of blood T cell repertoires in COVID-19. Measured with immunoSEQ multiplex PCR; TCRdb has only the in-frame clones, and not every one. The sample contains about 160,000 clones, approximately 88% of which appear only once. The sequenced sample was peripheral blood. The receptors originated from a woman aged 60-70 years who had recovered from COVID-19.

This clone was detected only once. V gene TRBV19 combines with J gene TRBJ2-5, with TRBD1 as a possible D gene (5 bases). V lost 4 bases and J lost 1, with 7 bases in between. The CDR3 has 13 amino acids. The V gene's germline CDR1 is LNHDA and CDR2 SQIVND (reference sequence). The CDR3 DNA reads as TGTGCCAGTAGTAACACAGGCCAAGAGACCCAGTACTTC. Protein sequence: CASSNTGQETQYF.

The chain uses TRBV18 and TRBJ2-1; 9 bases match TRBD1. The V gene end was trimmed by 3 bases and the J gene end by 5 bases; junction bases not matched to a gene: 2. This CDR3 contains 14 residues. The germline V gene has CDR1 KGHSH and CDR2 LQKENI. The CDR3 DNA reads as TGTGCCAGCTCACCTTGGACAGGGGACAATGAGCAGTTCTTC. Its protein is CASSPWTGDNEQFF.

This chain links TRBV6-1 with TRBJ2-1, with TRBD2 matching over 7 bases. Germline CDR1 is MNHNS and CDR2 is SASEGT. This CDR3 is built from 15 residues. The J segment lost 5 bases and the V segment lost 2 bases, leaving 6 bases of the junction unmatched. The CDR3 spells CASSETGGGNNEQFF. DNA for the CDR3: TGTGCCAGCAGTGAAACTGGCGGGGGAAACAATGAGCAGTTCTTC.

In nucleotides, the CDR3 is TGTGCTACCGGGGGGGGAATAACAGATACGCAGTATTTT. Its translation is CATGGGITDTQYF. The chain is built from TRBV28 and TRBJ2-3, with 8 bases that match TRBD2. The germline gives CDR1 MDHEN, CDR2 SYDVKM. The CDR3 totals 13 residues.

The chain joins TRBV12-3 or TRBV12-4 to TRBJ2-7, with 7 bases aligning to TRBD1. This CDR3 spans 11 amino acids. J lost 7 bases, V lost 8 bases, and 5 bases had no gene match. The CDR3 is CASSDRVEQYF. The CDR3 DNA follows: TGTGCCAGCTCAGACAGGGTAGAGCAGTACTTC.